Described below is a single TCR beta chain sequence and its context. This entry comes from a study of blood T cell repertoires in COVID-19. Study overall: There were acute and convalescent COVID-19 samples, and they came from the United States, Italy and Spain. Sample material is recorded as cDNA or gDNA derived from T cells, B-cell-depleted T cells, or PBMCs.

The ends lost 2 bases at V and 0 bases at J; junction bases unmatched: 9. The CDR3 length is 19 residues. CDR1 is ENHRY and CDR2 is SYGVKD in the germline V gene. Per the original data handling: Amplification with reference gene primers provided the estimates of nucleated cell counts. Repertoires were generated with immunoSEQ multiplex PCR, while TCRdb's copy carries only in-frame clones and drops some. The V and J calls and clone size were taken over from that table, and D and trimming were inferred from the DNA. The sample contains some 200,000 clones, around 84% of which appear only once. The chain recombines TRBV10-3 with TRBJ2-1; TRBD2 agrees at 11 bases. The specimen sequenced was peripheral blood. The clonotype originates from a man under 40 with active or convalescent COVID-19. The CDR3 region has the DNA TGTGCCATCAGTGAGGTATTAGCGGGGGGGAGGAGCTCCTACAATGAGCAGTTCTTC. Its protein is CAISEVLAGGRSSYNEQFF.